This T cell receptor beta chain originates from a study of T cells in Graves' hyperthyroidism and ophthalmopathy. Study conclusions and caveats: The blood repertoire included most of the expanded thyroid clonotypes above 0.001.

TCR beta CDR3 regions were amplified from RNA transcripts. In the first-round RT-PCR of the TCR CDR3, the HTBI primer set was used. TCRdb reprocessed the multiplex PCR reads via MiXCR and lists one record per CDR3 protein. The top ten clones hold approximately 54% of a sample with roughly 500,000 distinct CDR3 sequences, 22% of them seen once. Regarding this clonotype: Antigen unknown.

Germline CDR1 reads SGHTS; CDR2 reads YDEGEE. V lost 0 bases and J 9 bases, leaving 15 bases between the germline ends. The CDR3 extends over 14 amino acids. The specimen was blood. The V call is TRBV5-8, the J call TRBJ2-5; D may be TRBD1 (5 bases). This receptor was identified in a woman in her sixties or seventies with Graves' ophthalmopathy. CDR3 DNA sequence: TGTGCCAGCAGCTTGGGTGGCTCGGTAGGGGCCCAGTACTTC. Translation gives CASSLGGSVGAQYF.